Listed below are T cell receptor beta chains from one sample, sequenced in a study of cytomegalovirus exposure and HLA in healthy donors. Method: immunoSEQ multiplex PCR; TCRdb's copy keeps in-frame clones and lacks some. The table shows about 180,000 clones, with roughly 80% occurring only once. Specimen: PBMCs. These TCRs come from a man in his 60s in good health and CMV-seronegative. The CDR3 runs from the conserved cysteine through the conserved F or W. Fields, in order: V gene, J gene, clone size, D gene, CDR3 protein, CDR3 DNA. A D gene is named only where the DNA matches it firmly. The size of a clone is reported for some rows only, either as once, few or many, or as a class for expanded clones.

TRBV11-3	TRBJ2-7	NA	TRBD2	CASSVGTSGGRVGEQYF	TGTGCCAGCAGCGTCGGGACTAGCGGAGGTCGGGTCGGCGAGCAGTACTTC
TRBV27	TRBJ2-7	NA	NA	CASTSGGSSYEQYF	TGTGCCAGTACTTCCGGAGGGAGCTCCTACGAGCAGTACTTC
TRBV5-5	TRBJ1-1	NA	NA	CASSLGVRGASTEAFF	TGTGCCAGCAGCTTGGGGGTCCGGGGGGCTAGCACTGAAGCTTTCTTT
TRBV7-2	TRBJ2-7	NA	TRBD1	CASSLETGGYEQYF	TGTGCCAGCAGCTTAGAGACAGGGGGGTACGAGCAGTACTTC
TRBV4-1	TRBJ2-7	NA	NA	CASSQFNFPSYEQYF	TGCGCCAGCAGCCAATTTAACTTTCCCTCCTACGAGCAGTACTTC
TRBV6-5	TRBJ1-2	NA	TRBD1	CASRGEGQGNGYTF	TGTGCCAGCCGAGGGGAGGGACAGGGGAATGGCTACACCTTC
TRBV18	TRBJ2-2	NA	TRBD2	CASSPAGVMAGELFF	TGTGCCAGCTCACCAGCGGGGGTAATGGCCGGGGAGCTGTTTTTT
TRBV6-1	TRBJ2-2	once	TRBD1	CASSEDRTGSPLSRLFF	TGTGCCAGCAGTGAGGACCGGACAGGTTCGCCGCTCAGTAGGCTGTTTTTT
TRBV19	TRBJ1-5	NA	NA	CASSIDQQFNQPQHF	TGTGCCAGTAGTATAGACCAACAGTTCAATCAGCCCCAGCATTTT
TRBV5-6	TRBJ2-3	NA	TRBD2	CASSFFGRGGDTQYF	TGTGCCAGCAGCTTTTTTGGGCGGGGGGGCGATACGCAGTATTTT
TRBV11-3	TRBJ2-3	NA	NA	CASSSLQGDTQYF	TGTGCCAGCAGCTCCCTACAGGGAGATACGCAGTATTTT
TRBV7-9	TRBJ1-2	NA	TRBD1	CASSSYRDRGHGYTF	TGTGCCAGCAGCTCATACCGGGACAGGGGGCATGGCTACACCTTC
TRBV6-5	TRBJ1-5	NA	NA	CASKRGTWGNQPQHF	TGTGCCAGCAAACGCGGGACTTGGGGCAATCAGCCCCAGCATTTT
TRBV19	TRBJ2-3	once	NA	CASSIGSLNTDTQYF	TGTGCCAGTAGTATCGGTAGCCTCAACACAGATACGCAGTATTTT
TRBV5-1	TRBJ2-1	NA	NA	CASSRELSSYNEQFF	TGCGCCAGCAGCCGTGAACTGAGCTCCTACAATGAGCAGTTCTTC
TRBV14	TRBJ2-3	few	TRBD1	CASSQVTGGAGADTQYF	TGTGCCAGCAGCCAAGTGACAGGGGGCGCCGGGGCGGATACGCAGTATTTT
TRBV4-1	TRBJ1-4	NA	TRBD1	CASSQDAPGTGREKLFF	TGCGCCAGCAGCCAAGATGCGCCAGGGACAGGACGTGAAAAACTGTTTTTT
TRBV4-2	TRBJ2-1	NA	TRBD2	CASSQGSIGSGGAYEQFF	TGTGCCAGCAGCCAAGGTTCGATTGGTAGCGGGGGGGCCTATGAGCAGTTCTTC
TRBV10-2	TRBJ2-7	NA	NA	CASRWGPSSYEQYF	TGCGCCAGCAGATGGGGGCCCAGCTCCTACGAGCAGTACTTC
TRBV7-2	TRBJ1-1	NA	TRBD1	CASSLEGQGNTEAFF	TGTGCCAGCAGCTTAGAGGGACAGGGGAACACTGAAGCTTTCTTT
TRBV30	TRBJ2-1	few	TRBD1	CAWTNRGMREGEQFF	TGTGCCTGGACTAACAGGGGGATGAGAGAGGGTGAGCAGTTCTTC
TRBV11-2	TRBJ2-3	NA	TRBD2	CASSLTAGGSTDTQYF	TGTGCCAGCAGCTTAACAGCGGGGGGTAGCACAGATACGCAGTATTTT
TRBV30	TRBJ1-2	NA	NA	CAWKGDGENYGYTF	TGTGCCTGGAAGGGGGACGGGGAGAACTATGGCTACACCTTC
TRBV27	TRBJ2-3	NA	NA	CASSSNTDTQYF	TGTGCCAGCAGTTCAAACACAGATACGCAGTATTTT
TRBV5-8	TRBJ1-1	NA	NA	CASSLVGGGGEAFF	TGTGCCAGCAGCTTGGTCGGAGGGGGGGGTGAAGCTTTCTTT
TRBV10-3	TRBJ1-2	NA	NA	CAISVKGGNYGYTF	TGTGCCATCAGTGTTAAGGGAGGGAACTATGGCTACACCTTC
TRBV13	TRBJ2-1	NA	TRBD2	CASSLGLAGAMNEQFF	TGTGCCAGCAGCCTGGGACTAGCGGGGGCTATGAATGAGCAGTTCTTC
TRBV5-6	TRBJ1-1	NA	NA	CASSLGPRVYSEAFF	TGTGCCAGCAGCTTGGGTCCCAGGGTTTATTCTGAAGCTTTCTTT
TRBV7-9	TRBJ1-1	NA	TRBD1	CASSRDRGTEAFF	TGTGCCAGCAGTCGCGACAGGGGCACTGAAGCTTTCTTT
TRBV13	TRBJ2-3	NA	TRBD1	CASSPKQGADTDTQYF	TGTGCCAGCAGCCCTAAACAGGGGGCCGACACAGATACGCAGTATTTT
TRBV2	TRBJ2-1	many	TRBD2	CASSERLAGTPGGEQFF	TGTGCCAGCAGTGAGAGGCTAGCGGGGACCCCGGGGGGTGAGCAGTTCTTC